Listed here are 5 T cell receptor beta chains from one sample, sequenced in a study of CD8 T cells in ankylosing spondylitis. One entry per CDR3 protein, called by TCRdb with MiXCR from the 5' RACE reads. The repertoire holds 180,000 or so distinct CDR3 sequences, approximately 10% seen once, with approximately 32% in the top ten. Sequencing input: blood, either unsorted or a sorted T cell fraction (not recorded which). Receptor source: a male donor with ankylosing spondylitis or in good health (not recorded which).

This clonotype has a handful of counts. V and J are TRBV9 and TRBJ2-1; 8 bases are shared with TRBD1. Per the germline V gene, CDR1 is SGDLS and CDR2 is YYNGEE. The CDR3 runs 15 residues. V dropped 2 bases and J dropped 4; count of bases not matched to a gene: 5. CDR3 nucleotides: TGTGCCAGCAGCGTCCGGACAGGGAATTACAATGAGCAGTTCTTC. Its protein product is CASSVRTGNYNEQFF.

This clonotype came up many times. The chain employs TRBV7-8 and TRBJ1-6; D gene ambiguous. Looked up from germline, CDR1 is SGHVS and CDR2 is FQNEAQ. The CDR3 is made up of 15 amino acids. V was trimmed by 0 bases and J by 3 bases, leaving 6 bases between them. In DNA form, the CDR3 reads TGTGCCAGCAGCTTAGCAACTGGCTATAATTCACCCCTCCACTTT. Its translation: CASSLATGYNSPLHF.

This clonotype was seen only a few times. A much larger clone is a single base away; this may be a read error. V usage is TRBV5-1 and J usage is TRBJ1-1; D perhaps matches TRBD1 (6 bases). CDR1 and CDR2 from the germline V gene are SGHRS and YFSETQ. The CDR3 has 15 amino acids. Here the CDR3 reads CASNAGGGMNTAAFF. The CDR3 DNA is TGCGCCAGCAATGCCGGGGGGGGCATGAACACTGCAGCTTTCTTT.

V and J are TRBV7-9 and TRBJ2-5, with D uncertain. The CDR3 is 17 residues long. In germline, CDR1 is SEHNR, CDR2 FQNEAQ (reference sequence). V lost 2 bases and J 2 bases, leaving 18 bases between the germline ends. The CDR3 loop is CASSLWPDGRNQETQYF. Written as DNA, the CDR3 is TGTGCCAGCAGCTTATGGCCGGACGGACGGAATCAAGAGACCCAGTACTTC.

This chain links TRBV29-1 with TRBJ2-7; D may be TRBD2 (5 bases). Trimming pared 5 bases from V and 0 bases from J, leaving 11 bases between. This CDR3 spans 13 amino acids. The germline V gene has CDR1 SQVTM and CDR2 ANQGSEA. This CDR3 is CSVRGGSSYEQYF. Written as DNA, the CDR3 is TGCAGCGTTCGGGGTGGGAGCTCCTACGAGCAGTACTTC.